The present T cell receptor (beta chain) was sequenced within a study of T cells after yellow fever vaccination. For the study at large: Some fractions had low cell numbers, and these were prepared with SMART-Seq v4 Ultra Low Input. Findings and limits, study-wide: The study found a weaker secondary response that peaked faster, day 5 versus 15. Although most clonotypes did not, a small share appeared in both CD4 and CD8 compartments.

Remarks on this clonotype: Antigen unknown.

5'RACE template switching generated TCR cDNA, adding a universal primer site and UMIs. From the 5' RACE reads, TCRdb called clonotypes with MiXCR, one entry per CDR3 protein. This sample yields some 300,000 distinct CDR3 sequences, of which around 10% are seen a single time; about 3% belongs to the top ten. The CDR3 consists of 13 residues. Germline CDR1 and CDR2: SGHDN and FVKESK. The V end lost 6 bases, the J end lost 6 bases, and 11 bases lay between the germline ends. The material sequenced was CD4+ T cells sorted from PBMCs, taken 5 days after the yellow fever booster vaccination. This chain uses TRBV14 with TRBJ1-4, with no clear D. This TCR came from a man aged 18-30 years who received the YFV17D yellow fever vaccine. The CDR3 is CASRAQVYEKLFF. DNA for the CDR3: TGTGCCAGCAGAGCCCAGGTCTATGAAAAACTGTTTTTT.